This T cell receptor beta chain came from a study of blood T cell repertoires in COVID-19. In the study's own analysis: For nucleated cells, counts were estimated from reference gene primer amplification. Some clones are missing from TCRdb's copy, which holds only in-frame ones; the method was immunoSEQ multiplex PCR. D and trimming come from the DNA, and the V and J calls and clone size come from that table. The sample yields around 300,000 clones, approximately 90% seen once. V lost 2 bases to trimming and J lost 0 bases, with 9 bases between them. Germline values: CDR1 SGDLS, CDR2 YYNGEE. The CDR3 runs 14 residues.

Sequencing was done on a sample of peripheral blood. The rearrangement joins TRBV9 to TRBJ2-7; a weak D match, TRBD1 (5 bases). The origin of this receptor is a woman aged 45 to 65 with active or convalescent COVID-19. In DNA form, the CDR3 reads TGTGCCAGCAGCGTGGGGCCGGACTCCTACGAGCAGTACTTC. Translating gives CASSVGPDSYEQYF.